The text below deals with one TCR beta chain. Its matching antigen is unknown. This specimen comes from a study of post-analysis software for immune sequencing data. Study results and caveats: Relative to controls, patients had about 5 TRBV segments at higher frequency, with TRBV5-6, TRBV5-1 and TRBV20-1 among these.

Unique molecular identifiers had been added to the TCR beta cDNA libraries. The yield from about 1 to 10 million T cells was roughly 500,000 cDNA molecules in total. TCRdb reprocessed the PCR reads via MiXCR and lists one record per CDR3 protein. This sample carries roughly 580,000 distinct CDR3 sequences, 40% to 50% of them seen once, and the ten largest clones take more than 1.5%. Germline V gives CDR1 MGHRA, CDR2 YSYEKL. V gave up 8 bases and J gave up 9 bases; unmatched junction bases: 16. This CDR3 comprises 15 residues. V and J are TRBV4-1 and TRBJ2-1; 7 bases align to TRBD2. The sequence derives from a girl aged 10-17 years with multiple sclerosis. The source material was blood. The CDR3, as DNA: TGCGCCAGCTCGACTCGGGAGGAAAGGAACAGTGAGCAGTTCTTC. Its protein product is CASSTREERNSEQFF.